This TCR beta chain was obtained from a study of identical twins (TCRdb year 2016). Broadly, across the study: To test whether fetal clonotypes persist, the study used deep sequencing on TCR alpha and beta repertoires from monozygotic twins, unrelated adults of various ages, and cord blood. To rule out contamination, replicate twin experiments were performed at different times with different library preparation protocols.

Reading from cysteine to phenylalanine, the CDR3 counts 18 amino acids. CDR3 DNA only is kept here, 54 bases in frame from base 1. CDR1 and CDR2, per the germline V gene (reference sequence), are MNHEY and SMNVEV. Trimmed from V: 0 bases; trimmed from J: 4 bases; junction bases lacking a gene match: 10. Points the paper makes about the study in general: Abundant cord blood beta clonotypes had fewer insertions, young adult naive repertoires showed a similar but weaker trend, and memory repertoires showed no such trend. Invariant T cells such as MAIT and iNKT could partly confound zero-insertion analyses, although diverse VJ usage argued against such confounding for most clonotypes. Conclusions relied on cross-sectional statistical analysis, since the same donors could not be followed over many years. Out-of-frame TCR alpha sharing in monozygotic twins was systematically underestimated by recombination models, whereas sharing between unrelated individuals was in agreement with the recombination models. In beta out-of-frame sequences, excess twin sharing was weaker, because having fewer shared sequences lowered the signal-to-noise ratio. Compared with coincidental sharing between unrelated individuals, out-of-frame TCR alpha sequences shared between twins showed an excess of sequences with low generation probability.

Only healthy Caucasian donors were included. The twin cohort consisted of three pairs of female monozygotic twins, all aged about 18 to 30 years. Positive isolation kits from Invitrogen were used to isolate the CD4+ and CD8+ T cell populations. This clonotype was seen at least ten times. It lacks a known antigen. Base qualities are missing; no much larger clone stands one base away. Receptor libraries were prepared by 5' RACE. These reads were obtained on an Illumina HiSeq 2000. A universal primer binding site was introduced by template switching, and a unique molecular identifier was present in the final cDNA, enabling accurate counting of TCR cDNA molecules. Specific primers in the conserved constant-segment region were used to synthesize first-strand cDNA for TCR alpha and beta chains. Each cDNA library was double barcoded, with a SMART-Mk sample barcode plus Illumina barcodes, to control for contamination. TruSeq adapter sequences and Illumina sample barcodes were added in two successive PCR steps. TCR alpha and beta cDNA libraries were sequenced on the Illumina HiSeq platform with custom primers. Regarding the original processing steps: MiGEC was used to process raw reads and extract unique molecular identifiers, and MiXCR was used to find CDR3 positions. For each individual, recombination models were inferred using an EM algorithm with the repgenHMM and IGoR tools. Shared clonotypes were analyzed with the tcR package in R, and sharing was normalized by the product of cloneset sizes. Out-of-frame nonproductive sequences were analyzed to study raw recombination free of thymic and clonal selection effects. Using fastp trimming at Q25 and MiXCR clonotype assembly, TCRdb reanalyzed the public sequencing data and kept in-frame beta chains. For every CDR3 protein sequence, its rows merge into one entry that carries the most common genes and DNA. These V and J calls originate from TCRdb's pipeline instead of the authors' own analysis. Present in this sample are roughly 290,000 distinct CDR3 sequences, around 9.7% of which were seen just once. 7% to 8.5% of the sample belongs to the ten largest clones.

A further study also used this sample, focusing on yellow fever vaccine responses in identical twins. From that second study: The authors reported that the T cell response to vaccination in identical twins appeared partly convergent and partly personalized. The study precisely tracked vaccine-responding T cell clones in identical twins.

The TCR originated in a woman aged 18-29 years in good health. The V and J segments used are TRBV27 and TRBJ2-1, with 9 junctional bases fitting TRBD2. The sample taken for sequencing was CD8+ T cells sorted from blood. The nucleotides read TGTGCCAGCAGTTTATCCGGGGCGGGAGGGCCTTATTACAATGAGCAGTTCTTC. Protein translation: CASSLSGAGGPYYNEQFF.